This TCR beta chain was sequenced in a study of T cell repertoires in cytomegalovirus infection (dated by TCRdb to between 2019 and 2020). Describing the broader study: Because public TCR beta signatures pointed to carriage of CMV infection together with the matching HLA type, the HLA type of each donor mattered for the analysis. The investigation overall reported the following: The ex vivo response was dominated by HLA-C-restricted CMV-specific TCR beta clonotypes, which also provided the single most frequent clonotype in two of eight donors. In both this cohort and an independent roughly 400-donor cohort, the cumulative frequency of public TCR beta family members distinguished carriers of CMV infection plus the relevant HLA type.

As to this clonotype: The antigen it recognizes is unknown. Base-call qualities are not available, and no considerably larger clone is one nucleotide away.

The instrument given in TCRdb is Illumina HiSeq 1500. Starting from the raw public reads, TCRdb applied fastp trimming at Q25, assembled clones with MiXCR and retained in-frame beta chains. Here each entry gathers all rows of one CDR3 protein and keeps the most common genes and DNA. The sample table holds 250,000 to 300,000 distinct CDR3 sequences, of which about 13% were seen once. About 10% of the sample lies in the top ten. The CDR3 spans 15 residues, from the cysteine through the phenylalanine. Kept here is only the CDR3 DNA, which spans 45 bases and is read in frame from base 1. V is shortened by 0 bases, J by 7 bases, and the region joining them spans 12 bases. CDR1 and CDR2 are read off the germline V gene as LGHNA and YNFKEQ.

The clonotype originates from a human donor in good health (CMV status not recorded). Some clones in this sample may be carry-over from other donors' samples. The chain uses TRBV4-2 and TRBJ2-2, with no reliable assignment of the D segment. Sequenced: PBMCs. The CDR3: CASSQDFRVGGELFF. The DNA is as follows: TGTGCCAGCAGCCAAGATTTTAGAGTCGGCGGGGAGCTGTTTTTT.